These T cell receptor beta chains were read from a single sample in a study of blood T cell repertoires in COVID-19. TCRdb's table, derived via immunoSEQ multiplex PCR, lists solely in-frame clones and lacks some. Among over 250,000 clones, about 89% were seen once, and the ten largest hold about 2.5%. Sequencing was done on a sample of peripheral blood. These receptors were obtained from a woman between 50 and 59 years old with acute or convalescent COVID-19. The CDR3 runs from the conserved cysteine through the conserved F or W. The order of the fields is V gene, J gene, clone size, D gene, CDR3 DNA, CDR3 protein. The D gene is left open where the match is weak. The size of a clone is reported for some rows only, either as once, few or many, or as a class for expanded clones.

TRBV2	TRBJ2-1	.	.	TGTGCCAGCAGTGAAGAGGGACTGGCTTCCAATGAGCAGTTCTTC	CASSEEGLASNEQFF
TRBV2	TRBJ1-1	once	.	TGTGCCAGCAGGACGGACTACACTGAAGCTTTCTTT	CASRTDYTEAFF
TRBV7-3	TRBJ1-2	.	TRBD1	TGTGCCAGCAGCTCACGACAGGGAAACTACACCTTC	CASSSRQGNYTF
TRBV5-1	TRBJ2-7	.	TRBD1	TGCGCCAGCAGCGATCGGACAGGGGCCTACGAGCAGTACTTC	CASSDRTGAYEQYF
TRBV6-4	TRBJ2-1	.	.	TGTGCCAGCAGTGAAAGGAAGGGGACAAGCTCCTACAATGAGCAGTTCTTC	CASSERKGTSSYNEQFF
TRBV29-1	TRBJ2-7	.	TRBD1	TGCAGCGCATCGACAGGGGGCCGCGAGCAGTACTTC	CSASTGGREQYF
TRBV28	TRBJ2-7	.	TRBD1	TGTGCCAGCAGGTCCGGGACAGGGGACTACGAGCAGTACTTC	CASRSGTGDYEQYF
TRBV6-6	TRBJ1-5	.	.	TGTGCCAGCAGTTACCAACGTCAGGGGAATCAGCCCCAGCATTTT	CASSYQRQGNQPQHF
TRBV30	TRBJ1-3	.	.	TGTGGGGGCGAGGCTGGAAACACCATATATTTT	CGGEAGNTIYF
TRBV5-1	TRBJ1-5	.	.	TGCGCCAGCAGCTTGGATCGTGATCAGCCCCAGCATTTT	CASSLDRDQPQHF
TRBV6-5	TRBJ2-7	.	TRBD2	TGTGCCAGCATCGGGACTAGTAACGAGCAGTACTTC	CASIGTSNEQYF
TRBV3-1/TRBV3-2	TRBJ2-3	.	.	TGTGCCAGCAGCCAAGGAACGTTTAGAGGGACAGATACGCAGTATTTT	CASSQGTFRGTDTQYF
TRBV6-5	TRBJ2-3	.	TRBD2	TGTGCCAGCAGTTACTCAACTAGCGGGAGGGATACGCAGTATTTT	CASSYSTSGRDTQYF
TRBV28	TRBJ2-3	.	TRBD2	TGTGCCAGCAGCCTTAAGCGGGGGTGGGGCACAGATACGCAGTATTTT	CASSLKRGWGTDTQYF
TRBV5-4	TRBJ2-6	.	.	TGTGCCAGCAGCTTGGGAGGAACTGGGGCCAACGTCCTGACTTTC	CASSLGGTGANVLTF
TRBV12-3/TRBV12-4	TRBJ2-7	.	.	TGTGCCAGCAGTTTAGTCCCCGGGGTACGGGTTTTC	CASSLVPGVRVF
TRBV18	TRBJ1-1	.	.	TGTGCCAGCTCCTACACAGGGCTCACTGAAGCTTTCTTT	CASSYTGLTEAFF
TRBV18	TRBJ1-4	.	.	TGTGCCAGCTCACCCCGGGAGAGCTCTGAAAAACTGTTTTTT	CASSPRESSEKLFF
TRBV7-3	TRBJ2-1	.	.	TGTGCCAGCAGCTTCTTACCGGGACTGACGTTCGATGAGCAGTTCTTC	CASSFLPGLTFDEQFF
TRBV4-2	TRBJ1-2	few	.	TGTGCCAGCAGCCAAAAGGGCCCAGGGGATGGCTACACCTTC	CASSQKGPGDGYTF
TRBV5-1	TRBJ2-7	.	TRBD1	TGCGCCAGCAGCTTGGCAGGGGACAGGGGATCCTACGAGCAGTACTTC	CASSLAGDRGSYEQYF
TRBV28	TRBJ1-2	.	TRBD1	TGTGCCAGCAGTTGGGGACAGGGGACCTATGGCTACACCTTC	CASSWGQGTYGYTF
TRBV24-1	TRBJ2-5	.	TRBD1	TGTGCCACCAGTGATTTACGGGACAGGGGCTCTGAGGGGGAGACCCAGTACTTC	CATSDLRDRGSEGETQYF
TRBV27	TRBJ2-2	.	.	TGTGCCAGCAGTCGCAGTCTAGGCGGGGAGCTGTTTTTT	CASSRSLGGELFF
TRBV21-1	TRBJ1-5	.	.	TGTGCCAGCAGCTACCGGAGGGACAGGTATAATCATCAGCCCCAGCATTTT	CASSYRRDRYNHQPQHF
TRBV5-4	TRBJ2-7	.	.	TGTGCCAGCAGTTCCGGACTCAACTCCTACGAGCAGTACTTC	CASSSGLNSYEQYF
TRBV19	TRBJ1-1	.	.	TGTGCCAGTAGACACAGGCTAAAGAACACTGAAGCTTTCTTT	CASRHRLKNTEAFF
TRBV27	TRBJ1-2	.	TRBD1	TGTGCCAGCAGAGGGACAGGGAGCAGCTATGGCTACACCTTC	CASRGTGSSYGYTF
TRBV11-1	TRBJ2-5	.	TRBD1	TGTGCCAGCAGCCAATTCGACAGGGGAGAGTTAGAGACCCAGTACTTC	CASSQFDRGELETQYF
TRBV28	TRBJ1-2	.	TRBD1	TGTGCCAGCAGGCCCGGGACAGGGCGTCTTTTTGAGGATGGCTACACCTTC	CASRPGTGRLFEDGYTF
TRBV5-5	TRBJ2-1	.	.	TGTGCCAGCAGCGCCTTCGGGGATGAGCAGTTCTTC	CASSAFGDEQFF